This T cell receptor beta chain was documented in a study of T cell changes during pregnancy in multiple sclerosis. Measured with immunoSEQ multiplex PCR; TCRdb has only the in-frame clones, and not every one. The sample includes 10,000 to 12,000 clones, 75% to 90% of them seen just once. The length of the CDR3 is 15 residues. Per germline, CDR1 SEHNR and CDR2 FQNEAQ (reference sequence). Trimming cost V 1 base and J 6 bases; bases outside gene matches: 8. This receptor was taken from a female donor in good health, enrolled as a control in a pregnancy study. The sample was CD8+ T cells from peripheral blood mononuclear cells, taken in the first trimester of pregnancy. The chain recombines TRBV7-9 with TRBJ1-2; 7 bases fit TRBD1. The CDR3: CASSLGASGTDGYTF. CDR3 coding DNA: TGTGCCAGCAGCTTAGGTGCCAGTGGGACAGATGGCTACACCTTC.